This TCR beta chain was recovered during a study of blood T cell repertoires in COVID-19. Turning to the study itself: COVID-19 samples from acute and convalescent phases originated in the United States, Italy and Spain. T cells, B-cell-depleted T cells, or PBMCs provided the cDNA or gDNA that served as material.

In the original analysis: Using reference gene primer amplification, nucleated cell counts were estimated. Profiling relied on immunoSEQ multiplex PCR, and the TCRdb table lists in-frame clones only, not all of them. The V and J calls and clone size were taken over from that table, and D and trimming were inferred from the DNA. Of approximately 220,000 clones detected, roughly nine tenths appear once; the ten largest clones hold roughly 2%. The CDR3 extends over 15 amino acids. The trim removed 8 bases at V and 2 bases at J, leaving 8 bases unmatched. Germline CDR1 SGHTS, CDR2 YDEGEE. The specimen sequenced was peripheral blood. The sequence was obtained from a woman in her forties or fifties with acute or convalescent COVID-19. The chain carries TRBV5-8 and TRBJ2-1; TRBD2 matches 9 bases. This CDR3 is CASTVAGATYNEQFF. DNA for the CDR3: TGTGCCAGTACCGTAGCGGGAGCTACCTACAATGAGCAGTTCTTC.